The next 7 T cell receptor beta chains were all read from a single sample in a study of OX40 agonist ivuxolimab in advanced cancers. Clones were sequenced by immunoSEQ multiplex PCR, and TCRdb holds only the in-frame ones, with some missing. The table lists 42,000 or so clones, roughly 86% of them singletons. Sample: CD4+ or CD8+ T cells sorted from blood, taken in a trial of the OX40 agonist ivuxolimab. The receptors here all came from an adult with an advanced solid tumor such as melanoma, head and neck, liver or kidney cancer.

The CDR3 DNA reads as TGTGCCAGCAGCTTAGGCTATGATAAAGAGACCCAGTACTTC. It encodes CASSLGYDKETQYF. J is TRBJ2-5 and V is TRBV13, with D hard to call. The germline V gene has CDR1 PRHDT and CDR2 FYEKMQ (reference sequence). V was cut by 0 bases and J by 3 bases, with 8 bases left in between. The length of the CDR3 is 14 residues.

V gene TRBV5-1 combines with J gene TRBJ2-5; 10 nucleotides line up with TRBD1. Trimming at V came to 0 bases and at J to 5 bases, leaving 4 bases not matched to a gene. The CDR3 sequence is 15 residues long. The germline V gene has CDR1 SGHRS and CDR2 YFSETQ. CDR3 protein: CASSLGTGGRETQYF. In DNA, the CDR3 is TGCGCCAGCAGCTTGGGGACAGGGGGAAGGGAGACCCAGTACTTC.

V gene TRBV30 combines with J gene TRBJ2-7; maybe TRBD1 (6 bases). The CDR3 runs to 14 residues. Germline V gene sequence: CDR1 GTSNPN, CDR2 SVGIG (reference sequence). Trimming pared 4 bases from V and 2 bases from J, leaving 15 bases between. This chain's CDR3 is CAWISRGPTYEQYF. CDR3 DNA: TGTGCCTGGATAAGCAGGGGACCTACCTACGAGCAGTACTTC.

Regarding this clone: A read error may produce the germline difference seen at one junction end. V usage is TRBV4-1 and J usage is TRBJ1-5, with TRBD1 identical over 12 bases. CDR3 length: 18 amino acids. Per the germline V gene, CDR1 is MGHRA and CDR2 is YSYEKL. CDR3 sequence: CAGSQEAGTGGNNQPQHF. CDR3 in DNA: TGCGCCGGCAGCCAGGAAGCCGGGACAGGGGGCAACAATCAGCCCCAGCATTTT.

This clone appeared a single time. The J gene is TRBJ1-6, the V gene TRBV4-2; 8 bases map to TRBD1. V lost 3 bases to trimming and J lost 6 bases; unmatched junction nucleotides: 7. This CDR3 has 16 residues. Germline V CDR1 and CDR2: LGHNA, YNFKEQ. This chain's CDR3 is CASSQTGTGFNSPLHF. In nucleotides, the CDR3 is TGTGCCAGCAGCCAGACGGGGACAGGTTTTAATTCACCCCTCCACTTT.

The CDR3 region is CASRTGGTEAFF. CDR3 DNA sequence: TGTGCCAGCAGGACAGGGGGCACTGAAGCTTTCTTT. The genes are TRBV6-1 and TRBJ1-1; 9 bases agree with TRBD1. The CDR3 is made up of 12 amino acids. Germline CDR1 reads MNHNS; CDR2 reads SASEGT. Trimming took 6 bases from V and 4 from J; bases not matched to a gene: 0.

This clone was counted once. The junction departs from germline at one end; a sequencing error may be responsible. V usage is TRBV11-2 and J usage is TRBJ2-5, with 10 bases aligning to TRBD2. This CDR3 has 13 residues. Germline V lookup: CDR1 SGHAT, CDR2 FQNNGV. CDR3 sequence reads: CASSLSSGGLVDF. CDR3 DNA sequence: TGTGCCAGCAGCTTATCTAGCGGGGGCCTCGTAGACTTC.